This T cell receptor beta chain comes out of a study of post-analysis software for immune sequencing data. The study, taken as a whole, reports: The study found TRBV5-6, TRBV5-1 and TRBV20-1 among a handful of TRBV segments more frequent in patients than controls. Pronounced co-clustering by F measure was evident among identically batched samples. Normalized Chao1 diversity was significantly reduced in patients versus controls.

Unique molecular identifiers were built into the TCR beta cDNA libraries. Researchers reported 400,000 to 600,000 cDNA molecules coming from roughly 1 to 10 million T cells. MiXCR, run by TCRdb on the PCR reads, gives a single entry per CDR3 protein. The table includes about 760,000 distinct CDR3 sequences, roughly 27% detected once. A note on this clonotype: Antigen unknown.

This CDR3 comprises 14 residues. J lost 5 bases, V lost 3 bases, and 6 bases had no gene match. This TCR was recovered from a girl aged 10 to 17 with multiple sclerosis. The sequencing sample was made of blood. The gene calls are TRBV12-3 or TRBV12-4 and TRBJ1-1, with TRBD1 identical over 7 bases. The CDR3 region is CASSLKGATTEAFF. The DNA for the CDR3 is TGTGCCAGCAGTTTGAAGGGGGCGACTACTGAAGCTTTCTTT.